This record concerns one T cell receptor beta chain sequence. What it binds is not known. The data stem from a study of liver allograft versus peripheral blood T cells. In the study overall: Transplanted-liver and recipient peripheral blood T cell receptor repertoires were compared. The study, taken as a whole, reports: Intragraft T cell receptor repertoires of liver allografts were reportedly distinct from those in peripheral blood.

Each CDR3 protein gets one entry after TCRdb re-called the reads with MiXCR. Of 15,000 to 20,000 distinct CDR3 sequences listed, 22% are singletons. This sequence originates from a human patient who had a liver transplant. Some T cells may possibly be graft donor cells.

The CDR3 protein is CASSLSTGSTEAFF. As DNA, the CDR3 is TGTGCCAGCAGCTTATCCACAGGGTCCACTGAAGCTTTCTTT. The rearrangement links TRBV7-3 to TRBJ1-1, with TRBD1 as a possible D gene (6 bases). Germline-derived CDR1 and CDR2 are SGHTA and FQGTGA. The length of the CDR3 is 14 residues. Deletions cut 2 bases from V and 4 bases from J, with 11 bases between.